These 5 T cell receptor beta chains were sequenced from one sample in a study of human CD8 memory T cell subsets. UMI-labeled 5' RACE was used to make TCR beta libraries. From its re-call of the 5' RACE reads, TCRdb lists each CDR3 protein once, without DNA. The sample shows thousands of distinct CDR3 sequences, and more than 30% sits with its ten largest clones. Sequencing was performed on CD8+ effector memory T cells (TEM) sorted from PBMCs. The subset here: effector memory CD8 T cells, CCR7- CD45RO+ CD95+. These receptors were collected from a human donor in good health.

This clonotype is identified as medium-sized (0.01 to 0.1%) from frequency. The CDR3 protein is CATSDWAGNEQFF. This chain connects TRBV24-1 to TRBJ2-1; absent DNA, TCRdb's TRBD1 call cannot be checked. The CDR3 length is 13 residues. Germline V gene sequence: CDR1 KGHDR, CDR2 SFDVKD.

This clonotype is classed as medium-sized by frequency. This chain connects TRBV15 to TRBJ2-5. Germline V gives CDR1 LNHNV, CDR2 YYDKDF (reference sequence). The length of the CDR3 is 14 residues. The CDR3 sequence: CATSRDRGQETQYF. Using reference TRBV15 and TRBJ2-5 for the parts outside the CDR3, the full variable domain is DAMVIQNPRYQVTQFGKPVTLSCSQTLNHNVMYWYQQKSSQAPKLLFHYYDKDFNNEADTPDNFQSRRPNTSFCFLDIRSPGLGDTAMYLCATSRDRGQETQYFGPGTRLLVL.

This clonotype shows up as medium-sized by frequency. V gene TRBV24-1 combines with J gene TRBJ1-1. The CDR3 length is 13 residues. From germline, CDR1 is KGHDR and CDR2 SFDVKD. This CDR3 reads CATSDGKNTEAFF.

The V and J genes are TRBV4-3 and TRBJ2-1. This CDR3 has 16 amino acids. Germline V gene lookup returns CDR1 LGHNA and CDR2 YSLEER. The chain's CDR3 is CASSQDVRGSYNEQFF.

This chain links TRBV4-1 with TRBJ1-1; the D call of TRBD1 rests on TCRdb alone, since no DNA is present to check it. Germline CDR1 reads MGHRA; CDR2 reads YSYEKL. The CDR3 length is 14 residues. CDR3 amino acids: CASSVRDTYTEAFF.